A single sample is the source of the 32 T cell receptor beta chains below, sequenced in a study of OX40 agonist ivuxolimab in advanced cancers. Repertoires were generated with immunoSEQ multiplex PCR, while TCRdb's copy carries only in-frame clones and drops some. The table has 70,000 to 90,000 clones, roughly nine tenths seen once. Material: CD4+ or CD8+ T cells sorted from blood, obtained in a trial of the OX40 agonist ivuxolimab. These receptors all stem from an adult with an advanced solid tumor such as melanoma, head and neck, liver or kidney cancer.

This sequence joins TRBV28 and TRBJ1-2, with D possibly being TRBD1 (5 bases). Trimming took off 4 bases at V and 8 bases at J, with 17 bases between the two ends. Per the germline V gene, CDR1 is MDHEN and CDR2 is SYDVKM. CDR3 size: 14 residues. The CDR3 coding sequence is TGTGCCAGCAGTTCCTCGGGCAGGGACGGCGGCTACACCTTC. It encodes CASSSSGRDGGYTF.

V usage is TRBV27 and J usage is TRBJ2-3; no definite D call. V was cut by 4 bases and J by 7 bases, with 9 bases left in between. In germline, CDR1 is MNHEY, CDR2 SMNVEV (reference sequence). The CDR3 has 12 amino acids. CDR3 protein: CASSSGTHTQYF. The CDR3 region has the DNA TGTGCCAGCAGTTCCGGCACCCATACGCAGTATTTT.

This chain joins TRBV5-6 and TRBJ2-2; 11 nucleotides agree with TRBD2. CDR3 length equals 16 residues. The germline gives CDR1 SGHDT, CDR2 YYEEEE. The junction had 6 bases not matched to a gene; V was cut back by 4 bases and J by 4 bases. The CDR3 loop is CASSLKGLAVTGELFF. The CDR3 DNA reads as TGTGCCAGCAGCCTTAAGGGACTAGCGGTCACCGGGGAGCTGTTTTTT.

This clone was observed a single time. The chain links TRBV5-1 to TRBJ2-3; D might be TRBD1 (6 bases). The V end lost 4 bases, the J end lost 0 bases, and 9 bases lay between the germline ends. There are 14 residues in the CDR3. Germline values: CDR1 SGHRS, CDR2 YFSETQ. Here the CDR3 reads CASSEGQSTDTQYF. For the CDR3, the DNA is TGCGCCAGCAGCGAGGGACAAAGCACAGATACGCAGTATTTT.

This chain uses TRBV10-2 with TRBJ2-5; D might be TRBD1 (7 bases). The CDR3 extends over 15 amino acids. V was clipped by 3 bases and J by 10 bases, with 21 bases between them. Germline lookup yields CDR1 WSHSY and CDR2 SAAADI. The CDR3 region is CASSESTGPGVGQYF. CDR3 sequence (DNA): TGCGCCAGCAGTGAATCGACAGGGCCGGGAGTAGGCCAGTACTTC.

The V call is TRBV27, the J call TRBJ1-1, with a weak D call TRBD1 (5 bases). The ends were cut back, 0 bases at V and 1 base at J, with 12 bases in the middle. The CDR3 runs to 16 residues. Germline values: CDR1 MNHEY, CDR2 SMNVEV (reference sequence). The CDR3 DNA reads TGTGCCAGCAGTTTATCCTCACAGGCGCCGAACACTGAAGCTTTCTTT. It is translated as CASSLSSQAPNTEAFF.

This rearrangement joins TRBV29-1 to TRBJ1-5; D gene ambiguous. The CDR3 loop spans 12 amino acids. CDR1 is SQVTM, CDR2 ANQGSEA, per germline. V shed 4 bases and J shed 2 bases, with 6 bases lying between them. CDR3: CSVGKGNQPQHF. The DNA of the CDR3 is TGCAGCGTTGGAAAGGGCAATCAGCCCCAGCATTTT. Looking up the rest from reference TRBV29-1 and TRBJ1-5 gives the full variable domain: SAVISQKPSRDICQRGTSLTIQCQVDSQVTMMFWYRQQPGQSLTLIATANQGSEATYESGFVIDKFPISRPNLTFSTLTVSNMSPEDSSIYLCSVGKGNQPQHFGDGTRLSIL.

The chain combines TRBV28 with TRBJ2-7; 9 bases map to TRBD2. Germline trimming cut 11 bases from V and 6 bases from J; bases unmatched to any gene: 8. CDR1 MDHEN and CDR2 SYDVKM come from the germline V gene. The CDR3 sequence is 12 residues long. The CDR3 loop is CASGLAGAEQYF. The CDR3 DNA sequence: TGTGCCTCCGGGTTAGCGGGAGCCGAGCAGTACTTC.

V is TRBV19 and J is TRBJ2-1; D could derive from TRBD1 or TRBD2 (6 bases each). The V gene lost 8 bases and the J gene lost 4 bases, with 15 bases spanning the gap. CDR1 is LNHDA and CDR2 is SQIVND in the germline V gene (reference sequence). This CDR3 is built from 14 residues. The CDR3 loop reads CASQGGLWYNEQFF. The CDR3 DNA reads TGTGCCAGTCAAGGGGGGCTGTGGTACAATGAGCAGTTCTTC.

The J gene is TRBJ2-3, the V gene TRBV30; D is ambiguous. Trimming pared 3 bases from V and 0 bases from J, leaving 7 bases between. The CDR3 consists of 13 residues. Looked up from germline, CDR1 is GTSNPN and CDR2 is SVGIG (reference sequence). CDR3 DNA sequence: TGTGCCTGGAGATGGCCCAGCACAGATACGCAGTATTTT. Protein: CAWRWPSTDTQYF.

The chain links TRBV23-1 to TRBJ2-3, with a possible D match to TRBD1 (5 bases). TRBV23-1 is labeled an ORF, and its function is uncertain. CDR3 length equals 14 residues. Deletions cut 6 bases from V and 6 bases from J, with 16 bases between. As DNA, the CDR3 is TGCGCCAGCAGCCTGACAGTCCGAAGGGATACGCAGTATTTT. This encodes CASSLTVRRDTQYF.

The chain joins TRBV19 to TRBJ1-1; 8 bases agree with TRBD1. This CDR3 spans 14 amino acids. V shed 6 bases, J shed 2 bases, and the junction held 5 bases outside the gene matches. Germline V gene lookup returns CDR1 LNHDA and CDR2 SQIVND (reference sequence). CDR3 nucleotide sequence: TGTGCCAGTAGCCCTGACAGGGGTAACACTGAAGCTTTCTTT. Translating it yields CASSPDRGNTEAFF.

This chain uses TRBV5-1 with TRBJ2-6; D possibly matches TRBD1 or TRBD2 (5 bases each). The V gene lost 3 bases and the J gene lost 0 bases, with 10 bases spanning the gap. The CDR3 covers 16 residues. The germline gives CDR1 SGHRS, CDR2 YFSETQ. CDR3 residues: CASSWGYSSGANVLTF. The CDR3 coding sequence is TGCGCCAGCAGCTGGGGGTACAGCTCTGGGGCCAACGTCCTGACTTTC.

This rearrangement joins TRBV27 to TRBJ2-1; 9 bases fit TRBD1. The V and J ends lost 1 base and 6 bases, in that order; junction bases with no gene match: 7. This CDR3 comprises 16 residues. In germline, CDR1 is MNHEY, CDR2 SMNVEV (reference sequence). The CDR3, as DNA: TGTGCCAGCAGTTTATTTCCCGGACAGGGGTTCAATGAGCAGTTCTTC. Encoded protein: CASSLFPGQGFNEQFF.

This sequence joins TRBV5-3 and TRBJ2-1; 7 positions agree with TRBD2. TRBV5-3 is an ORF; its function is uncertain. The V gene end was trimmed by 10 bases and the J gene end by 0 bases; junction bases not matched to a gene: 13. The CDR3 is 16 residues long. In DNA, the CDR3 is TGTGCCCGACTCTCGGGGCCTAGCGGCTCCTACAATGAGCAGTTCTTC. Translated: CARLSGPSGSYNEQFF.

The gene calls are TRBV28 and TRBJ1-2; 7 nucleotides agree with TRBD1. There are 14 residues in the CDR3. Germline V gene sequence: CDR1 MDHEN, CDR2 SYDVKM. V dropped 6 bases and J dropped 4; count of bases not matched to a gene: 8. The CDR3 DNA is TGTGCCAGCAGACCTCCAGGGGGGGCCTATGGCTACACCTTC. It encodes CASRPPGGAYGYTF.

The chain carries TRBV19 and TRBJ1-4, with D unresolved. With 3 bases removed from V and 5 bases from J, the gap between germline ends came to 19 bases. This CDR3 has 17 residues. Germline values: CDR1 LNHDA, CDR2 SQIVND (reference sequence). The CDR3 spells CASSMGIIRDSNEKLFF. Written as DNA, the CDR3 is TGTGCCAGTAGTATGGGAATAATCAGAGACTCGAATGAAAAACTGTTTTTT.

The chain carries TRBV6-5 and TRBJ2-7, with D hard to call. V was clipped by 0 bases and J by 4 bases, with 13 bases between them. CDR3 size: 15 residues. From germline, CDR1 is MNHEY and CDR2 SVGAGI. The CDR3 loop is CASSYSNQEVYEQYF. Here the CDR3 DNA reads TGTGCCAGCAGTTACTCGAACCAGGAAGTGTACGAGCAGTACTTC.

This chain links TRBV28 with TRBJ2-7; 11 bases line up with TRBD1. The CDR3 is 16 residues long. The ends lost 6 bases at V and 3 bases at J; junction bases unmatched: 10. Germline V gene lookup returns CDR1 MDHEN and CDR2 SYDVKM. This CDR3 reads CASRRTGGGGIYEQYF. The CDR3 DNA reads TGTGCCAGCAGGCGGACAGGGGGCGGAGGAATCTACGAGCAGTACTTC.

The chain couples TRBV29-1 to TRBJ2-3; 7 bases line up with TRBD2. J gave up 2 bases and V 5 bases, and 4 bases lay outside the gene matches. The V gene's germline CDR1 is SQVTM and CDR2 ANQGSEA. CDR3 length equals 13 residues. The CDR3, as DNA: TGCAGCGTTTTACTAGCGATCACAGATACGCAGTATTTT. The encoded protein is CSVLLAITDTQYF.

The gene calls are TRBV5-4 and TRBJ1-2; D ambiguous. CDR1 and CDR2 (germline): SGHNT, YYREEE (reference sequence). V shed 2 bases and J shed 4 bases, with 9 bases lying between them. The CDR3 runs to 13 residues. DNA of the CDR3: TGTGCCAGCAGCTTAAATGGGATCTATGGCTACACCTTC. Translating it yields CASSLNGIYGYTF.

The chain employs TRBV27 and TRBJ1-1; TRBD1 agrees at 11 bases. The CDR3 runs 18 residues. The V gene end was trimmed by 6 bases and the J gene end by 0 bases; junction bases not matched to a gene: 12. The germline gives CDR1 MNHEY, CDR2 SMNVEV (reference sequence). CDR3 bases: TGTGCCAGCAGCCGAAATCCGGGACAGGGGGTCTTGAACACTGAAGCTTTCTTT. This translates into CASSRNPGQGVLNTEAFF.

The V gene is TRBV7-8, the J gene TRBJ1-1; no definite D call. The CDR3 contains 13 residues. Trimming left V 5 bases short and J 1 base short, with 8 bases between. Germline CDR1 is SGHVS and CDR2 is FQNEAQ. The CDR3 spells CASSPTENTEAFF. The DNA for the CDR3 is TGTGCCAGCAGCCCGACGGAGAACACTGAAGCTTTCTTT.

This chain uses TRBV11-2 with TRBJ1-4, with TRBD1 matching over 7 bases. This CDR3 has 15 residues. Germline V gene data show CDR1 as SGHAT and CDR2 as FQNNGV. V shed 5 bases, J shed 4 bases, and the junction held 7 bases outside the gene matches. The CDR3 loop is CASSQGGAGNEKLFF. CDR3 in DNA: TGTGCCAGCAGCCAAGGGGGCGCCGGTAATGAAAAACTGTTTTTT.

The chain links TRBV9 to TRBJ2-1, with 12 nucleotides matching TRBD2. The CDR3 sequence is 16 residues long. J lost 8 bases, V lost 2 bases, and 8 bases had no gene match. From germline, CDR1 is SGDLS and CDR2 YYNGEE. The CDR3 bases are TGTGCCAGCAGCGTCGGCCCGACTAGCGGGAGTGATGAGCAGTTCTTC. Translated: CASSVGPTSGSDEQFF. The full variable domain, with the rest looked up from reference TRBV9 and TRBJ2-1, is DSGVTQTPKHLITATGQRVTLRCSPRSGDLSVYWYQQSLDQGLQFLIQYYNGEERAKGNILERFSAQQFPDLHSELNLSSLELGDSALYFCASSVGPTSGSDEQFFGPGTRLTVL.

The V and J genes are TRBV28 and TRBJ1-1; D remains unclear. The germline V and J ends were trimmed by 6 bases and 1 base, with 15 bases remaining between them. This CDR3 has 15 residues. Per germline, CDR1 MDHEN and CDR2 SYDVKM. The DNA for the CDR3 is TGTGCCAGCAGCCGGTTGGGCAGAGGGAACACTGAAGCTTTCTTT. Encoded protein: CASSRLGRGNTEAFF.

The chain has TRBV7-3 and TRBJ2-3; 7 nucleotides match TRBD1. V lost 8 bases, J lost 2 bases, and 4 bases stayed unmatched. The CDR3 contains 13 residues. The V gene's germline CDR1 is SGHTA and CDR2 FQGTGA. CDR3 nucleotide sequence: TGTGCCAGCGGTAGGGGGCTCACAGATACGCAGTATTTT. This sequence encodes CASGRGLTDTQYF.

The gene calls are TRBV7-2 and TRBJ1-2, with 7 bases matching TRBD1. The CDR3 is made up of 13 amino acids. Germline values: CDR1 SGHTA, CDR2 FQGNSA. The V segment lost 1 base and the J segment 7 bases; nucleotides outside the gene matches: 3. This CDR3 reads CASSLDQGGGYTF. DNA of the CDR3: TGTGCCAGCAGCTTAGATCAGGGGGGTGGCTACACCTTC.

V gene TRBV5-8 combines with J gene TRBJ2-1, with D perhaps being TRBD1 or TRBD2 (6 bases each). Looked up from germline, CDR1 is SGHTS and CDR2 is YDEGEE. V shed 2 bases and J shed 4 bases, with 10 bases lying between them. This CDR3 is built from 14 residues. CDR3: CASSFRGQYNEQFF. The CDR3 DNA is TGTGCCAGCAGCTTTCGGGGGCAGTACAATGAGCAGTTCTTC.

This rearrangement joins TRBV19 to TRBJ1-1; possible D gene TRBD1, 6 bases. Germline V gene sequence: CDR1 LNHDA, CDR2 SQIVND (reference sequence). The CDR3 is made up of 14 amino acids. V was trimmed by 3 bases and J by 4 bases, leaving 12 bases between them. The CDR3 coding sequence is TGTGCCAGTAGTATTGTACAGGGCGGCACTGAAGCTTTCTTT. As protein: CASSIVQGGTEAFF.

CDR3 nucleotide sequence: TGTGCCAGCAGCTCAACGGGGGCAGATCGCTACGAGCAGTACTTC. Translation: CASSSTGADRYEQYF. The chain joins TRBV7-2 to TRBJ2-7, with D perhaps given as TRBD1 or TRBD2 (6 bases each). Germline CDR1 and CDR2: SGHTA and FQGNSA. This CDR3 is built from 15 residues. V dropped 4 bases and J dropped 3 bases, with 16 bases sitting between them. Together with reference TRBV7-2 and TRBJ2-7, the CDR3 gives the full variable domain: GAGVSQSPSNKVTEKGKDVELRCDPISGHTALYWYRQSLGQGLEFLIYFQGNSAPDKSGLPSDRFSAERTGGSVSTLTIQRTQQEDSAVYLCASSSTGADRYEQYFGPGTRLTVT.

V is TRBV19 and J is TRBJ2-1, with 14 bases fitting TRBD2. The J segment lost 7 bases and the V segment lost 6 bases, leaving 5 bases of the junction unmatched. The length of the CDR3 is 15 residues. Germline CDR1 and CDR2: LNHDA and SQIVND (reference sequence). The CDR3: CASSTGTSGSNEQFF. CDR3 bases: TGTGCCAGTAGCACCGGGACTAGCGGGAGTAATGAGCAGTTCTTC.